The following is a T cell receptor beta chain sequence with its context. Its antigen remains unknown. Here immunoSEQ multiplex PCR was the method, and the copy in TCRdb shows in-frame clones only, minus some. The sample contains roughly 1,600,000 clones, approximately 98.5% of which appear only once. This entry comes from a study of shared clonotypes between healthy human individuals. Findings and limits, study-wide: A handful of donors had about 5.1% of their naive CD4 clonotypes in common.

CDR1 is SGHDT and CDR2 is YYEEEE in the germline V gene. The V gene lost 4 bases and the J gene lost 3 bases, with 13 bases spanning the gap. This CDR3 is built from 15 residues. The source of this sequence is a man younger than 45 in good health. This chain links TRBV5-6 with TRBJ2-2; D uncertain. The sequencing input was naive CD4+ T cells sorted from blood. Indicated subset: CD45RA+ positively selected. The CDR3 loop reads CASSTSDLYTGELFF. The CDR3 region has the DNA TGTGCCAGCAGCACGTCTGACTTGTACACCGGGGAGCTGTTTTTT.